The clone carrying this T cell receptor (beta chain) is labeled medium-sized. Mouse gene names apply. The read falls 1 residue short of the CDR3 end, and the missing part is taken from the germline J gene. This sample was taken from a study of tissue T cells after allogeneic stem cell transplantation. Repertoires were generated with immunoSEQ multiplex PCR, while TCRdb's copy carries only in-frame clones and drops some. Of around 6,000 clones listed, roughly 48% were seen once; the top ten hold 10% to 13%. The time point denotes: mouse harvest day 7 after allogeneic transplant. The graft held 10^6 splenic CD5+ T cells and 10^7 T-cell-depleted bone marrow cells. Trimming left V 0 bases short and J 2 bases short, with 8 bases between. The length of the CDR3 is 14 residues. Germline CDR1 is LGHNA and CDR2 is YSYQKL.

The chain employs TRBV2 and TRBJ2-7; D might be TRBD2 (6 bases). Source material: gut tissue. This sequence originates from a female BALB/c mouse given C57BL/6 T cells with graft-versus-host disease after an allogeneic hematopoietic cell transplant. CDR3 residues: CASSQDAGAYEQYF. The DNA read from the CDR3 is TGTGCCAGCAGCCAAGACGCTGGGGCCTATGAACAGTAC.